This T cell receptor beta chain was sequenced for a study of blood T cell repertoires in COVID-19. The CDR3 consists of 18 residues. Germline V CDR1 and CDR2: SGHDT, YYEEEE. Trimming cost V 0 bases and J 2 bases; bases outside gene matches: 6. TCRdb's copy holds only in-frame clones and misses some; the assay was immunoSEQ multiplex PCR. This table holds 180,000 or so clones, roughly 84% found once. What was sequenced was PBMCs or T cells enriched from blood (not recorded which). The receptor's source is a human donor with acute COVID-19. The donor label of this sample is uncertain. V usage is TRBV5-6 and J usage is TRBJ2-6; 9 bases fit TRBD2. The CDR3 DNA sequence: TGTGCCAGCAGCTTGGCTGGGCGGGGGGGCCCTGGGGCCAACGTCCTGACTTTC. It specifies CASSLAGRGGPGANVLTF.